The 18 T cell receptor beta chains reported below all come from one sample, sequenced in a study of blood T cell repertoires in COVID-19. Sequencing used immunoSEQ multiplex PCR; TCRdb keeps in-frame clones, though not all of them. The data show around 81,000 clones, with nearly 90% seen just once and about 7% held by the top ten. Material: peripheral blood. These receptors were obtained from a man between 65 and 79 years old with acute or convalescent COVID-19.

The chain joins TRBV15 to TRBJ2-6; perhaps TRBD2 as D (5 bases). This CDR3 contains 16 residues. The V gene lost 0 bases and the J gene lost 1 base, with 7 bases spanning the gap. Germline CDR1 is LNHNV and CDR2 is YYDKDF (reference sequence). CDR3 nucleotide sequence: TGTGCCACCAGCAGAGACCGGGAATCTGGGGCCAACGTCCTGACTTTC. It encodes CATSRDRESGANVLTF.

The genes are TRBV7-2 and TRBJ2-4; TRBD2 is a possible D gene (6 bases). This CDR3 is built from 14 residues. Germline V lookup: CDR1 SGHTA, CDR2 FQGNSA. The ends were cut back, 4 bases at V and 6 bases at J, with 13 bases in the middle. CDR3: CASSSTTRGNIQYF. The CDR3 coding sequence is TGTGCCAGCAGCTCCACGACGCGGGGAAACATTCAGTACTTC.

This clone was observed once. The chain recombines TRBV6-2 or TRBV6-3 with TRBJ1-2; D might be TRBD1 (5 bases). The CDR3 length is 15 residues. Germline V gives CDR1 MNHEY, CDR2 SVGEGT. V dropped 0 bases and J dropped 9 bases, with 17 bases sitting between them. The DNA for the CDR3 is TGTGCCAGCAGTTACTCGAGCGGGACGACTATGAGCTACACCTTC. Amino acids: CASSYSSGTTMSYTF.

The chain has TRBV30 and TRBJ2-3; TRBD2 agrees at 13 bases. The CDR3 totals 14 residues. The J segment lost 7 bases and the V segment lost 4 bases, leaving 5 bases of the junction unmatched. CDR1 and CDR2 (germline): GTSNPN, SVGIG (reference sequence). CDR3 sequence reads: CAWTTSGGSNTQYF. The CDR3 coding sequence is TGTGCCTGGACGACTAGCGGGGGGTCTAATACGCAGTATTTT.

This rearrangement joins TRBV9 to TRBJ2-7; tentative D call: TRBD1 (5 bases). CDR1 is SGDLS and CDR2 is YYNGEE in the germline V gene. V lost 0 bases, J lost 2 bases, and 12 bases lay in between. The CDR3 covers 15 residues. The CDR3 here is CASSVGPGPPYEQYF. The CDR3 DNA follows: TGTGCCAGCAGCGTAGGTCCAGGGCCCCCCTACGAGCAGTACTTC.

This chain connects TRBV10-2 to TRBJ1-6; D remains unclear. The CDR3 contains 13 residues. Germline V CDR1 and CDR2: WSHSY, SAAADI. Trimming took 6 bases from V and 10 from J, leaving 13 bases between them. CDR3 nucleotide sequence: TGCGCCAGCAGGGTCTACGAGGAGTCACCCCTCCACTTT. Translated: CASRVYEESPLHF.

The chain carries TRBV3-1 (or the pseudogene TRBV3-2) and TRBJ1-2; 7 positions match TRBD1. V shed 0 bases and J 2 bases; nucleotides not matched to a gene: 0. Germline CDR1 LGHDT, CDR2 YNNKEL (reference sequence). The CDR3 is 14 residues long. This CDR3 reads CASSQETGNYGYTF. The CDR3 nucleotides read TGTGCCAGCAGCCAAGAGACAGGGAACTATGGCTACACCTTC.

Details on this clone: The sample contains more than one DNA sequence encoding this CDR3. The chain links TRBV15 to TRBJ1-5; TRBD1 might be the D (6 bases). Germline V gene data show CDR1 as LNHNV and CDR2 as YYDKDF (reference sequence). The ends were cut back, 0 bases at V and 1 base at J, with 7 bases in the middle. The CDR3 has 15 amino acids. CDR3 protein: CATSREQGSNQPQHF. The CDR3 bases are TGTGCCACCAGCAGAGAACAGGGCAGCAATCAGCCCCAGCATTTT.

This chain uses TRBV5-4 with TRBJ1-1; D might be TRBD1 (6 bases). Germline V lookup: CDR1 SGHNT, CDR2 YYREEE (reference sequence). This CDR3 has 13 residues. V was trimmed by 4 bases and J by 4 bases, leaving 11 bases between them. CDR3: CASSAQGGTEAFF. As DNA, the CDR3 is TGTGCCAGCAGCGCCCAAGGGGGCACTGAAGCTTTCTTT.

This chain links TRBV6-5 with TRBJ1-5; 7 bases are shared with TRBD1. Losses at the gene ends were 7 bases for V and 7 bases for J; bases not matched to a gene: 7. CDR1 MNHEY and CDR2 SVGAGI come from the germline V gene. The CDR3 contains 13 residues. The CDR3 region is CASTITGVQPQHF. The CDR3 DNA sequence: TGTGCCAGCACGATCACAGGGGTCCAGCCCCAGCATTTT.

The chain couples TRBV19 to TRBJ2-1, with a possible D match to TRBD1 (6 bases). Germline V gives CDR1 LNHDA, CDR2 SQIVND (reference sequence). The CDR3 sequence is 13 residues long. Trimming took off 11 bases at V and 6 bases at J, with 17 bases between the two ends. CDR3 amino acids: CAARQANGNEQFF. CDR3 DNA sequence: TGTGCCGCAAGACAGGCTAACGGCAATGAGCAGTTCTTC.

Only one count was recorded for this clone. The V call is TRBV28, the J call TRBJ1-5; TRBD1 matches at 8 bases. Germline V gene data show CDR1 as MDHEN and CDR2 as SYDVKM. The V gene end was trimmed by 3 bases and the J gene end by 0 bases; junction bases not matched to a gene: 7. The CDR3 consists of 17 residues. Here the CDR3 reads CASSFEQGGYSNQPQHF. In nucleotides, the CDR3 is TGTGCCAGCAGTTTCGAACAGGGGGGATATAGCAATCAGCCCCAGCATTTT.

This chain connects TRBV27 to TRBJ1-1, with D unclear. V was pared by 3 bases and J by 1 base, with 6 bases between. Germline CDR1 and CDR2: MNHEY and SMNVEV (reference sequence). The CDR3 sequence is 13 residues long. CDR3 bases: TGTGCCAGCAGTTTGAGGGAGAACACTGAAGCTTTCTTT. Its protein product is CASSLRENTEAFF.

This rearrangement joins TRBV28 to TRBJ2-1; the match to TRBD2 covers 10 bases. Trimming removed 8 bases from V and 8 bases from J; junction bases left unmatched: 9. The V gene's germline CDR1 is MDHEN and CDR2 SYDVKM. The CDR3 covers 14 residues. This chain's CDR3 is CASLQRGGRYEQFF. The DNA for the CDR3 is TGTGCCAGCCTCCAGCGGGGGGGCCGCTATGAGCAGTTCTTC.

V usage is TRBV25-1 and J usage is TRBJ1-1, with 7 bases identical to TRBD1. Germline V gives CDR1 MGHDK, CDR2 SYGVNS. This CDR3 is built from 14 residues. The junction had 5 bases not matched to a gene; V was cut back by 6 bases and J by 1 base. CDR3 amino acids: CASSPGQKNTEAFF. CDR3 DNA: TGTGCCAGCAGCCCGGGACAGAAGAACACTGAAGCTTTCTTT.

This chain connects TRBV5-1 to TRBJ2-5; D perhaps matches TRBD2 (6 bases). Germline-derived CDR1 and CDR2 are SGHRS and YFSETQ. This CDR3 has 14 residues. V was pared by 0 bases and J by 4 bases, with 10 bases between. CDR3 residues: CASSLDSRGETQYF. The CDR3 DNA reads as TGCGCCAGCAGCTTGGACTCGCGGGGAGAGACCCAGTACTTC.

This clone was picked up a small number of times. V and J are TRBV18 and TRBJ1-4, with TRBD1 matching over 7 bases. Trimming at V came to 3 bases and at J to 7 bases, leaving 11 bases not matched to a gene. Germline V gives CDR1 KGHSH, CDR2 LQKENI. The CDR3 consists of 16 residues. The DNA for the CDR3 is TGTGCCAGCTCACCTCTACTGAGTGCAGGGGGTGAAAAACTGTTTTTT. Its translation: CASSPLLSAGGEKLFF.

CDR3 bases: TGCGCCAGCAGCTTGGGCGGGGCAGCGGGGGAGCTGTTTTTT. Residues: CASSLGGAAGELFF. The genes are TRBV5-1 and TRBJ2-2; TRBD2 might be the D (6 bases). The V end was cut by 0 bases, the J end by 8 bases, with 11 bases between. CDR1 is SGHRS, CDR2 YFSETQ, per germline. The CDR3 spans 14 residues.